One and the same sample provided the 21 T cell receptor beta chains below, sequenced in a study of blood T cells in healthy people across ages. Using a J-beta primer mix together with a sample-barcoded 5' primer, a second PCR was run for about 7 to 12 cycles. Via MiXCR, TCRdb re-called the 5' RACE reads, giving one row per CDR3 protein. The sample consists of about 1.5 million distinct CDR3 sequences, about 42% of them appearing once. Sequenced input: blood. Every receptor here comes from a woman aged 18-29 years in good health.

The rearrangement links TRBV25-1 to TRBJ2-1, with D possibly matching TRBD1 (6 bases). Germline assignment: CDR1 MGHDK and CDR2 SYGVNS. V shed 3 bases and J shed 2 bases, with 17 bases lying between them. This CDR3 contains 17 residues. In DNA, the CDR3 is TGTGCCAGCAGTGACAGGACAGTTGCTAGGACCTACAATGAGCAGTTCTTC. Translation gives CASSDRTVARTYNEQFF. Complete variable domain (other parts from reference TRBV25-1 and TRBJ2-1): EADIYQTPRYLVIGTGKKITLECSQTMGHDKMYWYQQDPGMELHLIHYSYGVNSTEKGDLSSESTVSRIRTEHFPLTLESARPSHTSQYLCASSDRTVARTYNEQFFGPGTRLTVL.

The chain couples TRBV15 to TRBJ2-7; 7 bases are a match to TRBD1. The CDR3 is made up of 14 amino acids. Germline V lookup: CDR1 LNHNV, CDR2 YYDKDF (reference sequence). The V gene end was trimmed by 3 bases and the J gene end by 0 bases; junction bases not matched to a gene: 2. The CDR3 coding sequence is TGTGCCACCAGCAGCAGGGGGTACTCCTACGAGCAGTACTTC. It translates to CATSSRGYSYEQYF. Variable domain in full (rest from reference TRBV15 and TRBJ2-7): DAMVIQNPRYQVTQFGKPVTLSCSQTLNHNVMYWYQQKSSQAPKLLFHYYDKDFNNEADTPDNFQSRRPNTSFCFLDIRSPGLGDTAMYLCATSSRGYSYEQYFGPGTRLTVT.

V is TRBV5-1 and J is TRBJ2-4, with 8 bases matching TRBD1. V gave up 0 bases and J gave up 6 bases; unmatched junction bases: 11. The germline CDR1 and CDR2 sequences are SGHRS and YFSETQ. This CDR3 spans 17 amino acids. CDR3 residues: CASSLVSRQGASNIQYF. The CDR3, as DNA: TGCGCCAGCAGCTTGGTTTCGCGCCAGGGGGCCTCAAACATTCAGTACTTC.

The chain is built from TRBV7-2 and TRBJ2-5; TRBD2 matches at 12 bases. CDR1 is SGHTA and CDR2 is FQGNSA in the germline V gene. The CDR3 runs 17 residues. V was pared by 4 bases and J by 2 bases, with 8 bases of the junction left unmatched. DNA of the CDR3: TGTGCCAGCAGCTCCCGACTAGCGGGAGCCATACAAGAGACCCAGTACTTC. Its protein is CASSSRLAGAIQETQYF.

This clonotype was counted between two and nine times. The CDR3: CATSDSGQGEGPQHF. The CDR3 DNA is TGTGCCACCAGTGATAGTGGACAGGGGGAAGGGCCCCAGCATTTT. The chain uses TRBV24-1 and TRBJ1-5; 10 bases agree with TRBD1. Trimming removed 3 bases from V and 9 bases from J; junction bases left unmatched: 7. This CDR3 contains 15 residues. Germline CDR1 and CDR2: KGHDR and SFDVKD.

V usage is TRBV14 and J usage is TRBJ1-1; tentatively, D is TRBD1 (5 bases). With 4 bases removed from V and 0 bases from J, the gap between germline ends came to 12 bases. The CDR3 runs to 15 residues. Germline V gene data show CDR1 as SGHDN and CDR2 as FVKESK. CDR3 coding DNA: TGTGCCAGCAGCCTCGGGACCCATATGAACACTGAAGCTTTCTTT. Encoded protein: CASSLGTHMNTEAFF.

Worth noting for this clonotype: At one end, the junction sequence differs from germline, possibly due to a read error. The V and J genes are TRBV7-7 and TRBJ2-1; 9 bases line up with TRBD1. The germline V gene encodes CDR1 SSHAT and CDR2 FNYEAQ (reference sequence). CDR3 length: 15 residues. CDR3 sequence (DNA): TGTGCTAGCAGCGCTGCCGGGACAGGGTTGCATGAGCAGTTCTTC. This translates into CASSAAGTGLHEQFF.

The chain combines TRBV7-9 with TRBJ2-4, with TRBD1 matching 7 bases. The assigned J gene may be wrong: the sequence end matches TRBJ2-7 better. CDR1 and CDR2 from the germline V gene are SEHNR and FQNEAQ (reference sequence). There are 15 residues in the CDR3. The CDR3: CASREIGTANSEQYF. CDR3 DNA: TGTGCCAGCAGGGAAATCGGGACAGCTAATAGCGAGCAGTACTTC.

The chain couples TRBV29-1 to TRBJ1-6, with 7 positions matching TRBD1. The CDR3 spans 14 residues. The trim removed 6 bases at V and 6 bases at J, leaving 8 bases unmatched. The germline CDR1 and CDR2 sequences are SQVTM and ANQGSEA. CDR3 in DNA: TGCAGCGTACTTGTGGGACAGTCTAATTCACCCCTCCACTTT. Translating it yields CSVLVGQSNSPLHF.

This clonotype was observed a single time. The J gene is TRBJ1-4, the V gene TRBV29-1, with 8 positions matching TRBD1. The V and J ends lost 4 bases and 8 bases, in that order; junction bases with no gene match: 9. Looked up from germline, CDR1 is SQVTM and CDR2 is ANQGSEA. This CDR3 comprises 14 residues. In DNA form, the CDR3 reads TGCAGCGTTGCTAAAGGACAGGGTGGAGAAAAACTGTTTTTT. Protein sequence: CSVAKGQGGEKLFF.

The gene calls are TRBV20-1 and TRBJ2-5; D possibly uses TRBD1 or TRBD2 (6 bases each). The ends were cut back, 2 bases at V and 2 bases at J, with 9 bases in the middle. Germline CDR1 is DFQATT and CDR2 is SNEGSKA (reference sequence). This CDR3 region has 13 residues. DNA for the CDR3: TGCAGTGCTAGATGGAGGGGGCAAGAGACCCAGTACTTC. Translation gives CSARWRGQETQYF.

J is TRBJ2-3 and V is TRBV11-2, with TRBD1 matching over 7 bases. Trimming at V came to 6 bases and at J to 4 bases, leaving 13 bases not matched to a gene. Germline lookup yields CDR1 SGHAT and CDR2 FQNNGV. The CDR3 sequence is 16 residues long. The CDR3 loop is CASRNPPGGVSDTQYF. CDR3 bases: TGTGCCAGCAGGAACCCCCCAGGGGGAGTGTCAGATACGCAGTATTTT.

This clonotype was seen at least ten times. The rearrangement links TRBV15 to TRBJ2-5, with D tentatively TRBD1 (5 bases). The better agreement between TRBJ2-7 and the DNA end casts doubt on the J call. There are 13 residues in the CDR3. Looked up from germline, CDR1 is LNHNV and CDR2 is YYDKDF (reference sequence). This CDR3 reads CATSRGQLDEQYF. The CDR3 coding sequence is TGTGCCACCAGCAGAGGACAGCTAGACGAGCAGTACTTC.

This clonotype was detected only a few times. CDR3 in DNA: TGTGCCAGCAGCCAAAATGGGGAGGACAGGGAAGAAACAGATACGCAGTATTTT. Its protein is CASSQNGEDREETDTQYF. The rearrangement links TRBV21-1 to TRBJ2-3; TRBD1 is the table's D call and was not checked against the DNA. TRBV21-1 is marked as a pseudogene. The CDR3 is made up of 18 amino acids.

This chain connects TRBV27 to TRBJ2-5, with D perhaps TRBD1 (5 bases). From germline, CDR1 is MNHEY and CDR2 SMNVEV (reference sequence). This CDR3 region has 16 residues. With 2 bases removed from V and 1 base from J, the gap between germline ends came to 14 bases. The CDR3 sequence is CASSLSWWQGQETQYF. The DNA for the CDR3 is TGTGCCAGCAGTTTAAGTTGGTGGCAGGGCCAAGAGACCCAGTACTTC.

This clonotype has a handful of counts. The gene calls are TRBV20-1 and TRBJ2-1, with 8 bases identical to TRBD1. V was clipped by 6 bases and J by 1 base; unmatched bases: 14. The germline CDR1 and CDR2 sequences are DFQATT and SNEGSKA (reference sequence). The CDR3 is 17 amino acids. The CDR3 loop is CSALSSGQVLSYNEQFF. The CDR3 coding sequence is TGCAGTGCCCTAAGCTCGGGACAGGTACTTTCCTACAATGAGCAGTTCTTC.

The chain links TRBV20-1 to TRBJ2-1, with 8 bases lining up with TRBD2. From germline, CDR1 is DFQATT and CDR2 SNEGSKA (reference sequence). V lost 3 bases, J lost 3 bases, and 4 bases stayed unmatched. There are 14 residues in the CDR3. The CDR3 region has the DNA TGCAGTGCTAGTGGTAGCGGGAACTACAATGAGCAGTTCTTC. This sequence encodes CSASGSGNYNEQFF.

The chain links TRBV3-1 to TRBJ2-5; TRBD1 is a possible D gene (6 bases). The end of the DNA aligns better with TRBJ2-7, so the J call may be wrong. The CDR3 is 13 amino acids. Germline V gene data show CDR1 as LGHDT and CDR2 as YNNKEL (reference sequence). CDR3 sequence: CASSQMDRTEQYF. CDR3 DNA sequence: TGTGCCAGCAGCCAAATGGACAGAACCGAGCAGTACTTC.

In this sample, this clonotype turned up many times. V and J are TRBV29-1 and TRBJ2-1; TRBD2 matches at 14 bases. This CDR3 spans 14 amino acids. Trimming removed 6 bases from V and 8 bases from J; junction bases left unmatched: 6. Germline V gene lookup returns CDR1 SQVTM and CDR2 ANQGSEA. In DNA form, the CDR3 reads TGCAGCGTAGGGACTAGCGGGAGAGACCATGAGCAGTTCTTC. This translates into CSVGTSGRDHEQFF.

The CDR3, as DNA: TGCGCCAGCAGCCAAGGGATTGCAGGGTACGAGCAGTACTTC. The encoded protein is CASSQGIAGYEQYF. The chain carries TRBV4-3 and TRBJ2-7, with D perhaps matching TRBD1 (5 bases). This CDR3 has 14 amino acids. CDR1 and CDR2 (germline): LGHNA, YSLEER. With 1 base removed from V and 4 bases from J, the gap between germline ends came to 11 bases.

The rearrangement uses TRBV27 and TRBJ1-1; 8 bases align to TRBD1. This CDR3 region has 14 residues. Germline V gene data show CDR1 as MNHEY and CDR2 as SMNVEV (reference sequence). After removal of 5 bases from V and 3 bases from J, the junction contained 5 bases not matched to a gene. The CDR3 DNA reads TGTGCCAGCAGTGCGGACAGGGTGGACACTGAAGCTTTCTTT. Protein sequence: CASSADRVDTEAFF.